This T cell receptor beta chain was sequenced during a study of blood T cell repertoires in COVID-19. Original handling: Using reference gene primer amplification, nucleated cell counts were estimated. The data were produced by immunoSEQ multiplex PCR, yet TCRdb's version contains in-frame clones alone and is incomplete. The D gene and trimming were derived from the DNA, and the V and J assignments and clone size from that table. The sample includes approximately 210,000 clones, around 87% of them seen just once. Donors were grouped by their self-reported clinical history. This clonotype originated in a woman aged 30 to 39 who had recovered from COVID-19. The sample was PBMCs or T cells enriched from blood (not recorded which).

CDR3 bases: TGTGCCAGCAGCTTGACTGCTAACTATGGCTACACCTTC. Protein sequence: CASSLTANYGYTF. The genes are TRBV7-2 and TRBJ1-2; no firm D call. Trimming cost V 3 bases and J 0 bases, with 5 bases left between them. From germline, CDR1 is SGHTA and CDR2 FQGNSA. The CDR3 sequence is 13 residues long.